A single sample gave rise to the 4 T cell receptor beta chains below, sequenced in a study of blood T cell repertoires in COVID-19 (dated by TCRdb to the early 2020s). The library was generated by the immunoSEQ multiplex PCR assay. TCRdb retrieved this table from immuneACCESS and kept in-frame rearrangements only. Not all clones are present; in checked studies, unresolved V genes account for under half, and no reason is known for the remainder. In this sample the table shows about 240,000 clones, approximately 78% of which occur a single time. The ten most abundant clones make up 9.5% to 15% of the sample. The sequenced sample consisted of peripheral blood. The source is an older woman with active or convalescent COVID-19.

The V call is TRBV28, the J call TRBJ1-5; D possibly corresponds to TRBD1 (6 bases). V was shortened by 7 bases and J by 3 bases, with 19 bases between the two germline ends. The CDR3 contains 16 residues. Germline CDR1 reads MDHEN; CDR2 reads SYDVKM. DNA for the CDR3: TGTGCCAGCATCCGACCCGGGAACAGGGACAATCAGCCCCAGCATTTT. Translated: CASIRPGNRDNQPQHF.

CDR3 bases: TGCGCCAGCAGCCAATCCGCGACAGGTCACAATGAGCAGTTCTTC. It specifies CASSQSATGHNEQFF. The V and J genes are TRBV4-3 and TRBJ2-1; D possibly corresponds to TRBD1 (6 bases). Trimming pared 2 bases from V and 5 bases from J, leaving 13 bases between. The germline CDR1 and CDR2 sequences are LGHNA and YSLEER. The CDR3 sequence is 15 residues long.

This rearrangement joins TRBV2 to TRBJ2-1; 11 bases align to TRBD2. In germline, CDR1 is SNHLY, CDR2 FYNNEI. CDR3 length: 14 amino acids. Trimming cost V 6 bases and J 9 bases; bases outside gene matches: 7. The CDR3, as DNA: TGTGCCAGCAGCGGTAATAGCGGGGGGGGTGAGCAGTTCTTC. Translation gives CASSGNSGGGEQFF.

The gene calls are TRBV19 and TRBJ1-3; possibly TRBD1 for D (5 bases). Trimming stripped 7 bases from V and 3 bases from J, with 10 bases between. The CDR3 sequence is 13 residues long. CDR1 and CDR2 (germline): LNHDA, SQIVND (reference sequence). This chain's CDR3 is CASTMGRGNTIYF. The CDR3 nucleotides read TGTGCCAGTACCATGGGGCGTGGAAACACCATATATTTT. Supplemented by reference TRBV19 and TRBJ1-3, the full variable domain reads DGGITQSPKYLFRKEGQNVTLSCEQNLNHDAMYWYRQDPGQGLRLIYYSQIVNDFQKGDIAEGYSVSREKKESFPLTVTSAQKNPTAFYLCASTMGRGNTIYFGEGSWLTVV.